The sequence of this T cell receptor beta chain was determined in a study of CD8 T cells in ankylosing spondylitis. The junction had 7 bases not matched to a gene; V was cut back by 8 bases and J by 3 bases. This CDR3 spans 13 amino acids. Germline V gene sequence: CDR1 LNHNV, CDR2 YYDKDF (reference sequence). Study observations and caveats: The study looked at matched synovial fluid samples from ankylosing spondylitis patients. Disease-linked clones were reported to be significantly enriched there. Characteristic of ankylosing spondylitis blood, it appeared, was a TCR beta motif comprising roughly 8 highly homologous variants.

TCRdb reprocessed the 5' RACE reads with MiXCR, giving one entry per CDR3 protein. Of under 300,000 distinct CDR3 sequences in the sample, over 8.5% were seen once. In its sample, this clonotype was seen many times. The antigen remains undetermined. Sequenced: blood, either unsorted or a sorted T cell fraction (not recorded which). This clonotype originated in a male donor with ankylosing spondylitis or in good health (not recorded which). The V call is TRBV15, the J call TRBJ2-7; TRBD2 agrees at 7 bases. Here the CDR3 DNA reads TGTGCCACCCGTCGGGGGGTGTTCTACGAGCAGTACTTC. Amino acids: CATRRGVFYEQYF.